Listed below are T cell receptor beta chains from one sample, sequenced in a study of cytotoxic CD8 clonotypes in ibrutinib-treated CLL. Sequencing was performed with immunoSEQ multiplex PCR; in TCRdb, only in-frame clones are kept and a portion is missing. Counted here are 250,000 to 350,000 clones, less than 85% occurring once; the ten biggest clones make up around 5.1%. Sequences were derived from PBMCs, sampled at disease progression, from a patient treated with ibrutinib. Receptors originate from a human donor with chronic lymphocytic leukemia. CDR3s include the opening cysteine and the closing phenylalanine or tryptophan. The order of the fields is CDR3 protein, CDR3 DNA, D gene, J gene, V gene, clone size. A D gene is named only where the DNA matches it firmly. Not all rows give a size; the values are once, few, many and, for expanded clones, a class.

CDR3aa: CASSIRLTGELFF
CDR3nt: TGTGCCAGCAGTATACGGTTAACCGGGGAGCTGTTTTTT
d_gene: -
j_gene: TRBJ2-2
v_gene: TRBV27
abundance: -

CDR3aa: CASSSVYCSYNEQFF
CDR3nt: TGCGCCAGCAGCTCAGTTTACTGTTCCTACAATGAGCAGTTCTTC
d_gene: -
j_gene: TRBJ2-1
v_gene: TRBV5-1
abundance: -

CDR3aa: CASSLGGRFNEQYF
CDR3nt: TGTGCCAGTTCGTTGGGAGGGAGGTTCAACGAGCAGTACTTC
d_gene: TRBD2
j_gene: TRBJ2-7
v_gene: TRBV9
abundance: -

CDR3aa: CSVPGTLNTGELFF
CDR3nt: TGCAGCGTTCCCGGGACACTGAACACCGGGGAGCTGTTTTTT
d_gene: -
j_gene: TRBJ2-2
v_gene: TRBV29-1
abundance: -

CDR3aa: CASMAGGDGYTF
CDR3nt: TGTGCCAGCATGGCAGGGGGCGATGGCTACACCTTC
d_gene: TRBD1
j_gene: TRBJ1-2
v_gene: TRBV9
abundance: -

CDR3aa: CASSTGQVLSPLHF
CDR3nt: TGCGCCAGCAGTACGGGACAAGTCCTTTCACCCCTCCACTTT
d_gene: -
j_gene: TRBJ1-6
v_gene: TRBV4-1
abundance: many

CDR3aa: CASSVAAGGSDTQYF
CDR3nt: TGTGCCAGCAGCGTAGCTGCGGGAGGGTCAGATACGCAGTATTTT
d_gene: TRBD2
j_gene: TRBJ2-3
v_gene: TRBV9
abundance: -

CDR3aa: CASSPSNYEQYF
CDR3nt: TGTGCCAGCTCACCCAGCAACTACGAGCAGTACTTC
d_gene: -
j_gene: TRBJ2-7
v_gene: TRBV18
abundance: -

CDR3aa: CATGGTGVGEQYF
CDR3nt: TGTGCCACCGGAGGGACAGGGGTTGGGGAGCAGTACTTC
d_gene: TRBD1
j_gene: TRBJ2-7
v_gene: TRBV10-3
abundance: -

CDR3aa: CASSVAIPGQPTGELFF
CDR3nt: TGTGCCAGCAGCGTAGCAATTCCGGGACAGCCTACCGGGGAGCTGTTTTTT
d_gene: TRBD1
j_gene: TRBJ2-2
v_gene: TRBV9
abundance: -

CDR3aa: CASSEEGQGFEQYF
CDR3nt: TGTGCCAGCAGTGAAGAAGGACAGGGGTTCGAGCAGTACTTC
d_gene: TRBD1
j_gene: TRBJ2-7
v_gene: TRBV6-1
abundance: -

CDR3aa: CASSLVQGNSPLHF
CDR3nt: TGTGCCAGCAGCTTGGTACAGGGGAATTCACCCCTCCACTTT
d_gene: TRBD1
j_gene: TRBJ1-6
v_gene: TRBV5-6
abundance: -

CDR3aa: CASSLVQGGPYEQYF
CDR3nt: TGCGCCAGCAGCTTGGTACAGGGTGGGCCTTACGAGCAGTACTTC
d_gene: -
j_gene: TRBJ2-7
v_gene: TRBV5-1
abundance: -

CDR3aa: CASSQRDTSYEQYF
CDR3nt: TGCGCCAGCAGCCAGAGGGACACGAGCTACGAGCAGTACTTC
d_gene: -
j_gene: TRBJ2-7
v_gene: TRBV4-1
abundance: -

CDR3aa: CSVLYLYEQYF
CDR3nt: TGCAGTGTTCTATACCTCTACGAGCAGTACTTC
d_gene: -
j_gene: TRBJ2-7
v_gene: TRBV20-1
abundance: -